Listed below are T cell receptor beta chains from one sample, sequenced in a study of metastatic and nonmetastatic thyroid tumors. Through MiXCR, TCRdb re-clonotyped the PCR reads. This table holds approximately 84,000 clones, 15% found once. Sample: blood. The source of these receptors is a female donor with papillary thyroid cancer or a benign thyroid nodule (not recorded which). Some clones in this sample may be carry-over from other donors' samples. Both conserved end residues are part of each CDR3. D genes are given only for firm matches. Only some rows state a clone size, as once, few, many or a class for expanded clones.

TRBV20-1,TRBJ2-7,many,-,CSARDPRISSYEQYF,TGCAGTGCTAGAGATCCGAGGATAAGCTCCTACGAGCAGTACTTC
TRBV12-3/TRBV12-4,TRBJ1-5,many,-,CASSLTGGGNQPQHF,TGTGCCAGCAGTTTAACGGGGGGCGGCAATCAGCCCCAGCATTTT
TRBV28,TRBJ1-1,many,-,CASSLVQGGNTEAFF,TGTGCCAGCAGTTTGGTACAGGGTGGGAACACTGAAGCTTTCTTT
TRBV20-1,TRBJ2-7,many,-,CSARGYLAEQYF,TGCAGTGCTAGAGGTTACTTAGCCGAGCAGTACTTC
TRBV5-1,TRBJ2-7,-,-,CASSLEVGSYEHYF,TGCGCCAGCAGCTTGGAGGTGGGCTCCTACGAGCATTACTTC
TRBV20-1,TRBJ1-1,many,-,CSARDWAQGVAMNTEAFF,TGCAGTGCTAGAGATTGGGCACAGGGAGTAGCAATGAACACTGAAGCTTTCTTT
TRBV7-3,TRBJ2-3,few,TRBD1,CASSSQGALTDTQYF,TGTGCCAGCAGCTCCCAGGGGGCCCTCACAGATACGCAGTATTTT
TRBV5-4,TRBJ1-3,-,-,CASSLAPPEISGNTIYF,TGTGCCAGCAGCTTGGCTCCCCCGGAAATCTCTGGAAACACCATATATTTT
TRBV11-2,TRBJ2-3,many,TRBD1,CASSLELWVGRGSTDTQYF,TGTGCCAGCAGCTTAGAACTTTGGGTCGGCAGGGGGAGCACAGATACGCAGTATTTT
TRBV28,TRBJ1-2,many,-,CASNDRFPNYGYTF,TGTGCCAGCAATGACAGGTTTCCGAACTATGGCTACACCTTC
TRBV6-1,TRBJ2-3,many,TRBD2,CASSGKSGGTDTQYF,TGTGCCAGCAGTGGGAAAAGCGGGGGGACAGATACGCAGTATTTT
TRBV20-1,TRBJ1-1,many,-,CSAPPLSGTEAFF,TGCAGTGCCCCCCCTTTGTCCGGCACTGAAGCTTTCTTT
TRBV11-3,TRBJ2-7,-,-,CASSLMGQGPYEQYF,TGTGCCAGCAGCTTAATGGGGCAGGGACCCTACGAGCAGTACTTC
TRBV20-1,TRBJ2-7,-,TRBD2,CSAGTSVFRQYF,TGCAGTGCCGGGACTAGTGTATTTCGGCAGTACTTC
TRBV6-6,TRBJ1-6,few,-,CTSSYQTGQYGSPLHF,TGTACCAGCAGTTACCAAACCGGACAGTACGGTTCACCCCTCCACTTT
TRBV19,TRBJ2-3,many,TRBD2,CASSVTSGGTDTQYF,TGTGCCAGTAGTGTGACTAGCGGGGGCACAGATACGCAGTATTTT
TRBV7-9,TRBJ2-7,many,TRBD2,CASSATGTTYEQYF,TGTGCCAGCAGCGCTACCGGGACTACCTACGAGCAGTACTTC
TRBV10-1,TRBJ2-1,many,TRBD2,CASSESTGGNYNEQFF,TGCGCCAGCAGTGAGTCGACGGGAGGTAACTACAATGAGCAGTTCTTC
TRBV28,TRBJ1-2,many,-,CASSSLIPGEGGYTF,TGTGCCAGCAGTTCCCTCATCCCCGGGGAAGGCGGCTACACCTTC
TRBV10-3,TRBJ1-1,many,TRBD1,CAISEPDRATEAFF,TGTGCCATCAGTGAGCCGGACAGGGCTACTGAAGCTTTCTTT
TRBV19,TRBJ2-5,many,TRBD1,CASSRKQGVQETQYF,TGTGCCAGTAGTCGTAAACAGGGGGTTCAAGAGACCCAGTACTTC
TRBV20-1,TRBJ1-5,-,-,CSAGGGPNQTQHF,TGCAGTGCTGGGGGGGGACCCAATCAGACCCAGCATTTT
TRBV7-3,TRBJ2-1,-,TRBD1,CASSAGTGGLNEQFF,TGTGCCAGCAGCGCCGGGACAGGGGGTCTCAATGAGCAGTTCTTC
TRBV6-1,TRBJ1-1,-,-,CASTRDDCRWNTEAFF,TGTGCCAGCACCCGGGACGACTGCAGATGGAACACTGAAGCTTTCTTT
TRBV20-1,TRBJ2-2,many,-,CSARDGRKVTGELFF,TGCAGTGCTAGAGATGGGAGGAAGGTCACCGGGGAGCTGTTTTTT
TRBV7-2,TRBJ2-7,-,-,CASRRPTDSYEQYF,TGTGCCAGCAGGAGGCCTACGGACTCCTACGAGCAGTACTTC
TRBV19,TRBJ1-2,many,-,CASSLTGHRNGYTF,TGTGCCAGTAGTTTAACCGGACACAGAAATGGCTACACCTTC
TRBV4-1,TRBJ1-2,many,-,CASSQEKPGMDYGYTF,TGCGCCAGCAGCCAAGAAAAGCCAGGGATGGACTATGGCTACACCTTC
TRBV10-1,TRBJ2-5,many,TRBD2,CASSEAVSGGASETQYF,TGCGCCAGCAGTGAGGCGGTTTCCGGGGGGGCAAGTGAGACCCAGTACTTC
TRBV27,TRBJ2-5,-,-,CASSHDSRKGNQYF,TGTGCCAGCAGCCATGACAGCCGAAAAGGGAACCAGTACTTC
TRBV3-1,TRBJ1-1,many,-,CASSQYTGDTEAFF,TGTGCCAGCAGCCAGTACACCGGGGACACTGAAGCTTTCTTT
TRBV6-1,TRBJ1-6,many,TRBD1,CASSEGTGGYSPLHF,TGTGCCAGCAGTGAAGGAACAGGGGGTTATTCACCCCTCCACTTT
TRBV24-1,TRBJ2-3,many,TRBD2,CATSQQAGLTDTQYF,TGTGCCACCTCCCAACAAGCGGGACTCACAGATACGCAGTATTTT
TRBV5-1,TRBJ2-6,many,TRBD1,CASSSGQFYSGANVLTF,TGCGCCAGCAGCTCGGGACAGTTTTACTCTGGGGCCAACGTCCTGACTTTC
TRBV11-2,TRBJ1-1,many,-,CASSITSGNRNEAFF,TGTGCCAGCAGCATCACATCAGGGAACAGGAATGAAGCTTTCTTT